This paragraph reports one T cell receptor (beta chain). The germline V gene encodes CDR1 MDHEN and CDR2 SYDVKM. The CDR3 loop spans 15 amino acids. The ends lost 5 bases at V and 0 bases at J; junction bases unmatched: 4. The data were produced by immunoSEQ multiplex PCR, yet TCRdb's version contains in-frame clones alone and is incomplete. The repertoire has roughly 200,000 clones, 85% of them found once; the top ten carry 18%. This sample was taken from a study of blood T cell repertoires in COVID-19. V and J are TRBV28 and TRBJ2-1, with 7 bases identical to TRBD2. The receptor comes from a man aged 35 to 55 who had recovered from COVID-19. Sequencing was carried out using PBMCs or T cells enriched from blood (not recorded which). CDR3 bases: TGTGCCAGCAGTAAGCGGGGAACCTCCTACAATGAGCAGTTCTTC. This translates into CASSKRGTSYNEQFF.